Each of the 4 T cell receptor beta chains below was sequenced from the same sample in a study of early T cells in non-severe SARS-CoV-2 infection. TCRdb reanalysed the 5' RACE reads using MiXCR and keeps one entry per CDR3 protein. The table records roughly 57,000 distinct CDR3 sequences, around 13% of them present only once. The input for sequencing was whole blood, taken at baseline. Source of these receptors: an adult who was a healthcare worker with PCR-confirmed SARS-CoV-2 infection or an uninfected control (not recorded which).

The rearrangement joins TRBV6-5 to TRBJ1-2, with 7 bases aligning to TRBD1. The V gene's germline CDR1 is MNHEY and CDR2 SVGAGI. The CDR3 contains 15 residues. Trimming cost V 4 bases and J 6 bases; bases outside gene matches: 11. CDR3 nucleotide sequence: TGTGCCAGCAGTTCCCGACAGGGAACCACAGATGGCTACACCTTC. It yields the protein CASSSRQGTTDGYTF.

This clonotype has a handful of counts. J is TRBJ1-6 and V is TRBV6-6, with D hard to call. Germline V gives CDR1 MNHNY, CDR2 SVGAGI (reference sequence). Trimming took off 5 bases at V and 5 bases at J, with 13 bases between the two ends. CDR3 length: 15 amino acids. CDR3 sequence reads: CASSVGGRDNSPLHF. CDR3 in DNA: TGTGCCAGCAGTGTCGGAGGACGGGATAATTCACCCCTCCACTTT.

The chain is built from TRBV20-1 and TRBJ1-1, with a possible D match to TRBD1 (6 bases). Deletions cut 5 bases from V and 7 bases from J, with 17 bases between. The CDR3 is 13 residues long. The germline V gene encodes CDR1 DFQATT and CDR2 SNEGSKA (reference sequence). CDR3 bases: TGCAGTGCTCACAGAGCAGGGGAAATTGAAGCTTTCTTT. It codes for CSAHRAGEIEAFF.

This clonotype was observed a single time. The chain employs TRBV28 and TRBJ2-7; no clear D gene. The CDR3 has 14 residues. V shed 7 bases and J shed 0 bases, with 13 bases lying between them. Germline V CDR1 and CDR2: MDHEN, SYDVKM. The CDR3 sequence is CASTDPDGSYEQYF. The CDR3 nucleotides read TGTGCCAGCACCGACCCGGACGGCTCCTACGAGCAGTACTTC. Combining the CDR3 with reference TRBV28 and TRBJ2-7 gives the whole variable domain DVKVTQSSRYLVKRTGEKVFLECVQDMDHENMFWYRQDPGLGLRLIYFSYDVKMKEKGDIPEGYSVSREKKERFSLILESASTNQTSMYLCASTDPDGSYEQYFGPGTRLTVT.